This T cell receptor beta chain was documented in a study of T cells expressing NK-cell markers. Across the study: CD3+CD56+NKG2C+, CD3+CD56+NKG2C- and CD3+CD56-NKG2C+ T cells, once sorted, supplied the TCR beta repertoires. Broader study findings: Once again these clonotypes came out on top in the CD3+CD56-NKG2C+ fraction of several donors.

Points on this clonotype: Its specificity is unknown.

Per germline, CDR1 SSHAT and CDR2 FNYEAQ (reference sequence). The CDR3 length is 15 residues. TCRdb reprocessed the 5' RACE reads, with one entry per CDR3 protein and no DNA. This sample's table reports roughly 180,000 distinct CDR3 sequences. Sequencing used blood T cells: a sorted CD56 or NKG2C T cell subset, CD4+ or CD8+ T cells, or bulk PBMC T cells (not recorded which). This sequence was found in a woman aged 18-70 years in good health. This chain uses TRBV7-7 with TRBJ2-1; TCRdb picks TRBD2, but there is no DNA to check that call. The CDR3 protein is CASSAAAGGINEQFF.